This passage covers 23 T cell receptor beta chains from one sample sequenced in a study of T cell responses to AZD1222 COVID-19 vaccine. Some clones are missing from TCRdb's copy, which holds only in-frame ones; the method was immunoSEQ multiplex PCR. The sample has roughly 130,000 clones; over 75% are singletons. The material sequenced was peripheral blood, taken on day 0 of AZD1222 vaccination. Receptors were obtained from an adult in good health.

The chain carries TRBV20-1 and TRBJ2-1; D is possibly TRBD1 (5 bases). This CDR3 region has 11 residues. Trimming removed 5 bases from V and 7 bases from J, with 9 bases in between. Germline CDR1 and CDR2: DFQATT and SNEGSKA (reference sequence). Here the CDR3 reads CSALRQNEQFF. In DNA, the CDR3 is TGCAGTGCTCTCCGACAGAATGAGCAGTTCTTC.

The chain is built from TRBV3-1 (or the pseudogene TRBV3-2) and TRBJ2-1; a possible D gene is TRBD2 (6 bases). Trimming shortened V by 4 bases and J by 3 bases, and 10 bases separated the two germline ends. The CDR3 is 14 residues long. The germline V gene encodes CDR1 LGHDT and CDR2 YNNKEL (reference sequence). CDR3 protein: CASSRRDDYNEQFF. For the CDR3, the DNA is TGTGCCAGCAGCCGGAGGGATGACTACAATGAGCAGTTCTTC.

The chain combines TRBV5-4 with TRBJ2-4; unclear D gene. The CDR3 extends over 15 amino acids. Deletions cut 3 bases from V and 3 bases from J, with 13 bases between. Germline V gives CDR1 SGHNT, CDR2 YYREEE (reference sequence). The CDR3 nucleotides are TGTGCCAGCAGCTCCGATGCAGGTGGCAAAAACATTCAGTACTTC. Protein sequence: CASSSDAGGKNIQYF.

J is TRBJ2-7 and V is TRBV5-4; 9 nucleotides agree with TRBD2. After removal of 4 bases from V and 0 bases from J, the junction contained 8 bases not matched to a gene. The CDR3 is 16 amino acids. Germline values: CDR1 SGHNT, CDR2 YYREEE (reference sequence). The CDR3 DNA follows: TGTGCCAGCAGCCCCCTTGCGGGAGGGAGCTCCTACGAGCAGTACTTC. Its translation: CASSPLAGGSSYEQYF.

In this sample, this clone turned up once. J is TRBJ1-6 and V is TRBV12-2. TRBV12-2 constitutes a pseudogene. The CDR3 has 20 amino acids. The CDR3 DNA is TGTGCAAGTCGCTCCTCGGGGTGGTTAGGCCGCCGGTCCTATAATTCACCCCTCCACTTT. Its translation is CASRSSGWLGRRSYNSPLHF.

The gene calls are TRBV27 and TRBJ1-5, with D hard to call. Germline loops: CDR1 MNHEY, CDR2 SMNVEV (reference sequence). This CDR3 spans 16 amino acids. V shed 2 bases and J shed 0 bases, with 11 bases lying between them. CDR3 sequence (DNA): TGTGCCAGCAGTTTACGGGGTAGATATAGCAATCAGCCCCAGCATTTT. It yields the protein CASSLRGRYSNQPQHF.

CDR3 residues: CASSYGGNQPQHF. CDR3 DNA: TGTGCCAGCAGTTACGGCGGCAATCAGCCCCAGCATTTT. This chain uses TRBV6-5 with TRBJ1-5; D is uncertain. The CDR3 has 13 residues. Germline V gives CDR1 MNHEY, CDR2 SVGAGI. The V and J ends lost 2 bases and 2 bases respectively, with 4 bases between them.

The chain couples TRBV21-1 to TRBJ1-2. TRBV21-1 is deemed a pseudogene. The CDR3 extends over 13 amino acids. The CDR3 region has the DNA TGTGCCAGCAGCAAAGTGAAGGGCCATGGCTACACCTTC. It is translated as CASSKVKGHGYTF.

V is TRBV4-2 and J is TRBJ1-6; D gene ambiguous. V lost 4 bases and J lost 8, with 12 bases in between. This CDR3 region has 14 residues. Germline-derived CDR1 and CDR2 are LGHNA and YNFKEQ. The CDR3 DNA reads TGTGCCAGCAGCCTCCCCGCGAATCATTCACCCCTCCACTTT. Its translation is CASSLPANHSPLHF.

The chain combines TRBV10-3 with TRBJ2-7; possible D gene TRBD1, 6 bases. CDR3 length equals 16 residues. V was trimmed by 5 bases and J by 0 bases, leaving 17 bases between them. Looked up from germline, CDR1 is ENHRY and CDR2 is SYGVKD. As DNA, the CDR3 is TGTGCCATCAGTCCTTACGCCGGGACACCCTCCTACGAGCAGTACTTC. Residues: CAISPYAGTPSYEQYF.

Note on this clone: One end of the junction does not line up with germline, which may come from a read error. The chain carries TRBV10-1 and TRBJ1-1; 7 nucleotides align to TRBD1. CDR3 length equals 12 residues. In germline, CDR1 is WNHNN, CDR2 SYGVQD (reference sequence). As DNA, the CDR3 is TGCGCCAGCAGTCCGGACCTACAGGGGAGGATCTTT. This sequence encodes CASSPDLQGRIF.

J is TRBJ1-2 and V is TRBV12-3 or TRBV12-4, with D hard to call. V was cut by 2 bases and J by 3 bases, with 7 bases left in between. The CDR3 extends over 13 amino acids. The CDR3 sequence is CASSLLTDYGYTF. The CDR3 DNA is TGTGCCAGCAGTTTACTGACGGACTATGGCTACACCTTC.

Here the CDR3 DNA reads TGTGCCAGCAGTTTACTAGCTGGCAGCCCTGATGGCTACACCTTC. Its protein product is CASSLLAGSPDGYTF. The rearrangement uses TRBV28 and TRBJ1-2; D remains ambiguous. Trimming stripped 2 bases from V and 6 bases from J, with 16 bases between. The CDR3 runs 15 residues. Germline V gene data show CDR1 as MDHEN and CDR2 as SYDVKM.

The rearrangement joins TRBV7-2 to TRBJ2-7; D is unresolved. The CDR3 sequence is 13 residues long. Trimming removed 0 bases from V and 7 bases from J, with 10 bases in between. Germline values: CDR1 SGHTA, CDR2 FQGNSA. The CDR3 nucleotides are TGTGCCAGCAGCTTAGCGGGCCCCTTGGAGCAGTACTTC. This sequence encodes CASSLAGPLEQYF.

The rearrangement links TRBV23-1 to TRBJ1-4; the match to TRBD1 covers 7 bases. TRBV23-1 is marked as an open reading frame, function uncertain. Trimming at V came to 8 bases and at J to 5 bases, leaving 8 bases not matched to a gene. The CDR3 contains 14 residues. The CDR3 region is CASGPGTANEKLFF. The CDR3 nucleotides read TGCGCCAGCGGCCCCGGGACAGCAAATGAAAAACTGTTTTTT.

The CDR3: CASSPDGRVGQPQHF. The CDR3 DNA reads as TGTGCCAGCAGCCCCGACGGCAGGGTCGGCCAGCCCCAGCATTTT. V is TRBV9 and J is TRBJ1-5; possible D gene TRBD1, 5 bases. The germline V and J ends were trimmed by 4 bases and 7 bases, with 18 bases remaining between them. Germline V gene lookup returns CDR1 SGDLS and CDR2 YYNGEE. CDR3 length: 15 residues.

The V gene is TRBV29-1, the J gene TRBJ2-5; D ambiguous. The CDR3 has 12 amino acids. CDR1 and CDR2 (germline): SQVTM, ANQGSEA. V lost 4 bases, J lost 0 bases, and 6 bases lay in between. The CDR3 coding sequence is TGCAGCGTTGGGGTTAACCAAGAGACCCAGTACTTC. Protein product: CSVGVNQETQYF.

V usage is TRBV11-3 and J usage is TRBJ1-1; 7 bases line up with TRBD1. Losses at the gene ends were 5 bases for V and 0 bases for J; bases not matched to a gene: 3. The CDR3 contains 14 residues. CDR1 SGHNT and CDR2 YENEEA come from the germline V gene. The CDR3 nucleotides are TGTGCCAGCAGCCCAGGGGGGATGAACACTGAAGCTTTCTTT. The encoded protein is CASSPGGMNTEAFF.

The chain employs TRBV18 and TRBJ2-2; 7 bases fit TRBD2. V was clipped by 2 bases and J by 1 base; unmatched bases: 10. This CDR3 comprises 18 residues. Germline CDR1 reads KGHSH; CDR2 reads LQKENI. The DNA for the CDR3 is TGTGCCAGCTCACCAGGGTCCGGGGCTAGCGGGAACACCGGGGAGCTGTTTTTT. Protein: CASSPGSGASGNTGELFF.

CDR3 coding DNA: TGTGCCATCAGTGAGTTGGGGGGCAATCAGCCCCAGCATTTT. Protein sequence: CAISELGGNQPQHF. The rearrangement uses TRBV10-3 and TRBJ1-5; D may be TRBD1 (5 bases). V was pared by 1 base and J by 2 bases, with 6 bases between. This CDR3 contains 14 residues. CDR1 ENHRY and CDR2 SYGVKD come from the germline V gene.

The chain has TRBV7-9 and TRBJ2-7; D is unresolved. The germline CDR1 and CDR2 sequences are SEHNR and FQNEAQ (reference sequence). Trimming removed 2 bases at V and 4 bases at J, with 6 bases between. This CDR3 region has 12 residues. The CDR3 bases are TGTGCCAGCAGCTTACAAGGTTACGAGCAGTACTTC. This sequence encodes CASSLQGYEQYF.

The chain carries TRBV10-3 and TRBJ2-3; D call uncertain. This CDR3 region has 15 residues. Germline-derived CDR1 and CDR2 are ENHRY and SYGVKD. The ends were cut back, 0 bases at V and 2 bases at J, with 9 bases in the middle. As DNA, the CDR3 is TGTGCCATCAGTGAGTCGTCCGGAATCACAGATACGCAGTATTTT. It yields the protein CAISESSGITDTQYF.

The CDR3 is CASTTAGGVPGELFF. CDR3 sequence (DNA): TGTGCCAGCACGACAGCAGGGGGGGTACCCGGGGAGCTGTTTTTT. The chain carries TRBV28 and TRBJ2-2; D is tentatively TRBD1 or TRBD2 (7 bases each). The germline V gene has CDR1 MDHEN and CDR2 SYDVKM. The CDR3 extends over 15 amino acids. The V end was cut by 7 bases, the J end by 6 bases, with 18 bases between.